The next 3 T cell receptor beta chains were all read from a single sample in a study of T cell responses to AZD1222 COVID-19 vaccine. Using immunoSEQ multiplex PCR, the repertoire was profiled, and TCRdb retains in-frame clones only, with some absent. The sample shows some 180,000 clones, around 90% of them seen only once. The starting material was peripheral blood, obtained 28 days after the second AZD1222 dose. Every receptor here comes from an adult who received the AZD1222 COVID-19 vaccine.

This sequence joins TRBV11-2 and TRBJ1-2, with no clear D. The CDR3 spans 12 residues. From germline, CDR1 is SGHAT and CDR2 FQNNGV. Trimming pared 1 base from V and 5 bases from J, leaving 5 bases between. The CDR3 is CASSLGWYGYTF. For the CDR3, the DNA is TGTGCCAGCAGCTTAGGGTGGTATGGCTACACCTTC.

The table lists this clone with a count of one. The gene calls are TRBV29-1 and TRBJ1-1; weak D call: TRBD1 (5 bases). The CDR3 runs to 12 residues. Trimming shortened V by 3 bases and J by 7 bases, and 12 bases separated the two germline ends. Germline loops: CDR1 SQVTM, CDR2 ANQGSEA. The CDR3 DNA reads as TGCAGCGTTGAGGTGTGGGGGAGTGAAGCTTTCTTT. It yields the protein CSVEVWGSEAFF.

The chain is built from TRBV19 and TRBJ2-7; D not resolved. The germline gives CDR1 LNHDA, CDR2 SQIVND (reference sequence). The CDR3 consists of 11 residues. V lost 11 bases and J 2 bases, leaving 10 bases between the germline ends. CDR3 DNA sequence: TGTGCCTGCTCCAATACCTACGAGCAGTACTTC. This codes for CACSNTYEQYF.